The TCR beta chain described here comes from a study of graft-versus-host responses after intestinal transplantation. About the research overall: Transplants given to recipients were multivisceral, liver-intestinal, or isolated intestinal.

The assay was immunoSEQ multiplex PCR, and TCRdb's table has in-frame clones only and misses some. The sample has about 85,000 clones, more than 85% seen once. There are 13 residues in the CDR3. Deletions cut 6 bases from V and 1 base from J, with 9 bases between. Germline loops: CDR1 SGHTA, CDR2 FQGTGA. This clone showed up just once. The target antigen is unknown. The material was unstimulated CD8+ T cells sorted from spleen or lymph node cells, obtained before transplant. This clonotype originated in a human donor who was the organ donor for an intestinal transplant. This chain links TRBV7-3 with TRBJ1-1; D is uncertain. The CDR3 reads CASSPNKNTEAFF. The CDR3 DNA is TGTGCCAGCAGTCCTAATAAGAACACTGAAGCTTTCTTT.